These 27 T cell receptor beta chains share one sample of origin, sequenced in a study of blood T cell repertoires in COVID-19. Here immunoSEQ multiplex PCR was the method, and the copy in TCRdb shows in-frame clones only, minus some. The table includes about 170,000 clones, more than 85% detected once. Material for sequencing was peripheral blood. Receptors were obtained from a woman of 80 years or more in a cohort sampled during active or convalescent COVID-19.

J is TRBJ1-5 and V is TRBV29-1; tentatively, D is TRBD1 (5 bases). The CDR3 has 16 residues. Germline values: CDR1 SQVTM, CDR2 ANQGSEA. The V end lost 7 bases, the J end lost 5 bases, and 24 bases lay between the germline ends. CDR3 amino acids: CSAIEEGVLGYQPQHF. In DNA form, the CDR3 reads TGCAGCGCGATAGAAGAAGGGGTATTAGGTTATCAGCCCCAGCATTTT.

This rearrangement joins TRBV25-1 to TRBJ1-1; no clear D gene. Germline-derived CDR1 and CDR2 are MGHDK and SYGVNS. The CDR3 contains 14 residues. Trimming pared 1 base from V and 4 bases from J, leaving 10 bases between. CDR3 DNA sequence: TGTGCCAGCAGTGAATCCGGCGGAGGCACTGAAGCTTTCTTT. Translating it yields CASSESGGGTEAFF.

This clone occurred once. V gene TRBV5-6 combines with J gene TRBJ2-4, with 11 bases aligning to TRBD1. The CDR3 spans 14 residues. With 4 bases clipped from V and 6 bases from J, the junction kept 3 bases outside the gene matches. The germline V gene encodes CDR1 SGHDT and CDR2 YYEEEE. The CDR3 sequence is CASSPGTGGNIQYF. DNA of the CDR3: TGTGCCAGCAGCCCCGGGACAGGGGGAAACATTCAGTACTTC.

The rearrangement uses TRBV25-1 and TRBJ2-5; 8 nucleotides agree with TRBD1. CDR1 and CDR2 from the germline V gene are MGHDK and SYGVNS. The CDR3 spans 15 residues. V lost 8 bases to trimming and J lost 3 bases; unmatched junction nucleotides: 11. CDR3 protein: CASQRWDRRKETQYF. As DNA, the CDR3 is TGTGCCAGCCAGCGTTGGGACAGGCGAAAAGAGACCCAGTACTTC.

This clone was counted many times. V is TRBV6-2 or TRBV6-3 and J is TRBJ1-1; 8 bases map to TRBD1. V shed 2 bases, J shed 3 bases, and the junction held 2 bases outside the gene matches. CDR1 is MNHEY and CDR2 is SVGEGT in the germline V gene. The length of the CDR3 is 14 residues. The CDR3 is CASSYRQGYTEAFF. The CDR3 DNA follows: TGTGCCAGCAGTTACAGACAGGGGTACACTGAAGCTTTCTTT.

The V gene is TRBV5-1, the J gene TRBJ2-7; tentative D call: TRBD1 (6 bases). Germline CDR1 SGHRS, CDR2 YFSETQ. Between the trimmed V and J ends, which lost 4 bases and 3 bases, there was a span of 14 bases. This CDR3 spans 14 amino acids. CDR3: CASSPRAGVYEQYF. As DNA, the CDR3 is TGCGCCAGCAGCCCCCGGGCAGGGGTCTACGAGCAGTACTTC. The full variable domain, in which reference TRBV5-1 and TRBJ2-7 provide the parts outside the CDR3, is KAGVTQTPRYLIKTRGQQVTLSCSPISGHRSVSWYQQTPGQGLQFLFEYFSETQRNKGNFPGRFSGRQFSNSRSEMNVSTLELGDSALYLCASSPRAGVYEQYFGPGTRLTVT.

This chain links TRBV5-5 with TRBJ2-1; TRBD2 matches at 11 bases. The CDR3 extends over 15 amino acids. The ends lost 4 bases at V and 3 bases at J; junction bases unmatched: 3. The V gene's germline CDR1 is SGHKS and CDR2 YYEKEE (reference sequence). The CDR3 is CASSTSGGNYNEQFF. CDR3 bases: TGTGCCAGCAGCACTAGCGGGGGAAACTACAATGAGCAGTTCTTC.

This CDR3 reads CASSLAFQGAYEQYV. In DNA, the CDR3 is TGTGCCAGCAGCTTGGCCTTTCAGGGTGCCTACGAGCAGTACGTC. The chain combines TRBV5-5 with TRBJ2-7, with D possibly matching TRBD1 (5 bases). The CDR3 runs to 15 residues. Germline CDR1 SGHKS, CDR2 YYEKEE (reference sequence). The V end lost 0 bases, the J end lost 2 bases, and 12 bases lay between the germline ends.

The chain couples TRBV3-1 (or the pseudogene TRBV3-2) to TRBJ2-1, with TRBD2 as a possible D gene (5 bases). CDR3 length: 12 amino acids. The ends were cut back, 8 bases at V and 3 bases at J, with 8 bases in the middle. Per germline, CDR1 LGHDT and CDR2 YNNKEL (reference sequence). The CDR3 DNA reads TGTGCCAGCGGGAGCTACTACAATGAGCAGTTCTTC. Translated: CASGSYYNEQFF.

The chain recombines TRBV4-3 with TRBJ2-7; D remains ambiguous. Germline V gives CDR1 LGHNA, CDR2 YSLEER. Trimming left V 2 bases short and J 2 bases short, with 7 bases between. This CDR3 has 13 amino acids. CDR3: CASSQSRAYEQYF. Here the CDR3 DNA reads TGCGCCAGCAGCCAATCCCGCGCCTACGAGCAGTACTTC.

The chain has TRBV6-2 or TRBV6-3 and TRBJ2-3; D unclear. The CDR3 is 14 amino acids. V was pared by 0 bases and J by 0 bases, with 4 bases between. Germline V gives CDR1 MNHEY, CDR2 SVGEGT. The DNA for the CDR3 is TGTGCCAGCAGTTACTCGAGTAGCACAGATACGCAGTATTTT. Amino acid sequence: CASSYSSSTDTQYF.

The chain employs TRBV28 and TRBJ2-5; the D is unclear. Germline CDR1 MDHEN, CDR2 SYDVKM. Trimming removed 6 bases at V and 6 bases at J, with 14 bases between. This CDR3 is 13 amino acids long. In DNA, the CDR3 is TGTGCCAGCAGCCCGACCACGGGTCAGACCCAGTACTTC. Translating it yields CASSPTTGQTQYF.

This clone has only one observation. V is TRBV5-4 and J is TRBJ1-1, with a possible D match to TRBD1 (6 bases). The CDR3 is 14 residues long. Germline V gives CDR1 SGHNT, CDR2 YYREEE (reference sequence). Trimming cost V 9 bases and J 0 bases, with 15 bases left between them. CDR3 nucleotide sequence: TGTGCCATCGCCATGGGACACCTGAACACTGAAGCTTTCTTT. It translates to CAIAMGHLNTEAFF.

This clone came up once. The rearrangement joins TRBV10-3 to TRBJ2-1; 11 bases line up with TRBD1. The CDR3 extends over 15 amino acids. V lost 7 bases and J lost 4; bases outside the gene matches: 6. Germline V gene lookup returns CDR1 ENHRY and CDR2 SYGVKD. CDR3 nucleotides: TGTGCCATCAAAAGGACAGGGGGCGGATACAATGAGCAGTTCTTC. Translated: CAIKRTGGGYNEQFF.

This clone was counted a few times. CDR3 DNA: TGTGCCAGCAGCTTCGGGACAGGGAGTGAAGCTTTCTTT. It codes for CASSFGTGSEAFF. J is TRBJ1-1 and V is TRBV7-9; TRBD1 aligns across 9 bases. V was clipped by 3 bases and J by 7 bases; unmatched bases: 3. Germline assignment: CDR1 SEHNR and CDR2 FQNEAQ (reference sequence). The CDR3 contains 13 residues.

The J gene is TRBJ1-2, the V gene TRBV27; 8 bases match TRBD1. Unmatched junction bases numbered 5, after V lost 5 bases and J lost 6 bases. The CDR3 has 13 amino acids. Germline V gives CDR1 MNHEY, CDR2 SMNVEV (reference sequence). In nucleotides, the CDR3 is TGTGCCAGCAGTCTGGACAGGGTTCATGGCTACACCTTC. Protein product: CASSLDRVHGYTF.

The CDR3 DNA reads TGTGCCAGCAGGTGTACAGGGGGCGACTATGGCTACACCTTC. As protein: CASRCTGGDYGYTF. The chain employs TRBV21-1 and TRBJ1-2; the table's D call, TRBD1, was not checked against the DNA. TRBV21-1 is termed a pseudogene. The CDR3 has 14 residues.

The chain couples TRBV28 to TRBJ2-2; 12 nucleotides align to TRBD2. Germline V gene data show CDR1 as MDHEN and CDR2 as SYDVKM. There are 17 residues in the CDR3. The V and J ends lost 0 bases and 6 bases, in that order; junction bases with no gene match: 5. CDR3 nucleotides: TGTGCCAGCAGTTTATGGGTCCTAGCGGGAGGGCCCGGGGAGCTGTTTTTT. As protein: CASSLWVLAGGPGELFF.

The chain uses TRBV27 and TRBJ2-2; TRBD1 matches at 8 bases. This CDR3 is 14 amino acids long. The germline CDR1 and CDR2 sequences are MNHEY and SMNVEV (reference sequence). After removal of 6 bases from V and 1 base from J, the junction contained 1 base not matched to a gene. CDR3 loop: CASRQGGNTGELFF. The CDR3 nucleotides read TGTGCCAGCAGACAGGGGGGGAACACCGGGGAGCTGTTTTTT.

J is TRBJ1-2 and V is TRBV11-3, with TRBD1 identical over 8 bases. Germline V gene lookup returns CDR1 SGHNT and CDR2 YENEEA. CDR3 length: 13 residues. V gave up 5 bases and J gave up 5 bases; unmatched junction bases: 4. CDR3 DNA sequence: TGTGCCAGCAGCCGACAGGGGAAGTATGGCTACACCTTC. Amino acid sequence: CASSRQGKYGYTF.

The J gene is TRBJ1-3, the V gene TRBV18, with D unresolved. The germline V gene has CDR1 KGHSH and CDR2 LQKENI. The CDR3 length is 13 residues. V dropped 2 bases and J dropped 1 base, with 3 bases sitting between them. CDR3 DNA: TGTGCCAGCTCACCAGAGTCTGGAAACACCATATATTTT. Amino acid sequence: CASSPESGNTIYF.

The chain links TRBV6-6 to TRBJ1-6; 8 bases are a match to TRBD1. V shed 6 bases and J 8 bases; nucleotides not matched to a gene: 3. CDR1 MNHNY and CDR2 SVGAGI come from the germline V gene (reference sequence). This CDR3 region has 13 residues. The CDR3: CASSRGRDSPLHF. The DNA for the CDR3 is TGTGCCAGCAGCAGGGGGCGGGATTCACCCCTCCACTTT.

The J gene is TRBJ2-3, the V gene TRBV30; 7 nucleotides match TRBD2. In germline, CDR1 is GTSNPN, CDR2 SVGIG (reference sequence). The CDR3 consists of 17 residues. Germline trimming cut 1 base from V and 1 base from J; bases unmatched to any gene: 11. The CDR3 is CAWSARREIWGTDTQYF. As DNA, the CDR3 is TGTGCCTGGAGTGCCAGGCGGGAGATATGGGGCACAGATACGCAGTATTTT.

The chain carries TRBV6-1 and TRBJ2-2; D is possibly TRBD1 (6 bases). Germline CDR1 and CDR2: MNHNS and SASEGT. The CDR3 is 17 amino acids. V lost 2 bases and J 2 bases, leaving 15 bases between the germline ends. The CDR3 region is CASSERIGGPNTGELFF. The CDR3 coding sequence is TGTGCCAGCAGTGAACGTATAGGGGGACCCAACACCGGGGAGCTGTTTTTT.

The V and J genes are TRBV7-2 and TRBJ2-5; D remains unclear. Germline V gene data show CDR1 as SGHTA and CDR2 as FQGNSA. The CDR3 contains 13 residues. V gave up 5 bases and J gave up 6 bases, with 13 bases separating them. Written as DNA, the CDR3 is TGTGCCAGCAGCCCCCAAACCAGGAAGACCCAGTACTTC. It yields the protein CASSPQTRKTQYF.

The chain links TRBV6-5 to TRBJ1-2, with TRBD1 as a possible D gene (5 bases). Germline-derived CDR1 and CDR2 are MNHEY and SVGAGI. Trimming left V 2 bases short and J 8 bases short, with 12 bases between. The CDR3 runs 13 residues. This CDR3 is CASSYRGMGGYTF. As DNA, the CDR3 is TGTGCCAGCAGTTACAGGGGAATGGGCGGCTACACCTTC.

This clone was detected once. The CDR3 spells CASSLPQGNEKLFF. The CDR3 nucleotides are TGCGCCAGCAGCTTGCCCCAGGGTAATGAAAAACTGTTTTTT. The J gene is TRBJ1-4, the V gene TRBV5-1; maybe TRBD1 (5 bases). CDR3 length: 14 amino acids. Germline V gene data show CDR1 as SGHRS and CDR2 as YFSETQ. V was cut by 1 base and J by 4 bases, with 8 bases left in between.